This T cell receptor beta chain was captured by sequencing in a study of beta chain features in type 1 diabetes. Whole-study context: Examination covered roughly 100,000,000 sorted cells spanning all samples.

The V gene lost 3 bases and the J gene lost 6 bases, with 10 bases spanning the gap. The CDR3 has 13 residues. Germline V gene data show CDR1 as SGHAT and CDR2 as FQNNGV. The authors reverse transcribed all of the isolated RNA, so sequencing captured expressed TCRB transcripts. Here immunoSEQ multiplex PCR was the method, and the copy in TCRdb shows in-frame clones only, minus some. The data show about 320,000 clones, 11% to 15% seen once. The table lists this clone with a few counts. This rearrangement joins TRBV11-2 to TRBJ2-3; D call uncertain. The source material was central memory CD4+ T cells from blood. This clonotype originated in a man aged 25 to 45 in good health. For the CDR3, the DNA is TGTGCCAGCAGCTTGAGTCCTTCGGATACGCAGTATTTT. It translates to CASSLSPSDTQYF.